This entry describes one TCR beta chain. The antigen remains undetermined. The data were obtained in a study of shared clonotypes between healthy human individuals. The germline CDR1 and CDR2 sequences are MNHEY and SVGAGI. The V and J ends lost 7 bases and 3 bases respectively, with 18 bases between them. The CDR3 spans 15 residues. Terminally differentiated effector memory CD45RA+ cells were excluded from the naive CD8 cells, which were CD45RO-negative and positively selected for CCR7. Study-wide findings and caveats: The diversity represented, both genetic and in exposure history, was limited by few donors.

Only in-frame clones appear in the TCRdb table, and some are missing; sequencing was by immunoSEQ multiplex PCR. The table shows about 680,000 clones, with around 92% occurring only once. The gene calls are TRBV6-5 and TRBJ2-5; D perhaps matches TRBD1 (6 bases). The sequence came from a man under 40 in good health. Sequenced: naive CD8+ T cells sorted from blood. This CDR3 is CASTEEQGREETQYF. DNA of the CDR3: TGTGCCAGCACCGAAGAACAGGGAAGAGAAGAGACCCAGTACTTC.